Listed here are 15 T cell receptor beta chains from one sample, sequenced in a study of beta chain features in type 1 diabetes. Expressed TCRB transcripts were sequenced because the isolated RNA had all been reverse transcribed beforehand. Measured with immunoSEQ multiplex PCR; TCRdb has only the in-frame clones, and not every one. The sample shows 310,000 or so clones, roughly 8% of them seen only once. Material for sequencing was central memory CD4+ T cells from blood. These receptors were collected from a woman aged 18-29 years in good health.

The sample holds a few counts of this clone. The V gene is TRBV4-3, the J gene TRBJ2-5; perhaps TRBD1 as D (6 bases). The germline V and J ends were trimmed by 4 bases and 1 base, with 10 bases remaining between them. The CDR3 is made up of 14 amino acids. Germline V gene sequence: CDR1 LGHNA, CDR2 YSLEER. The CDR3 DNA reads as TGCGCCAGCAGCCCAGGGGTTCTCCAAGAGACCCAGTACTTC. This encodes CASSPGVLQETQYF.

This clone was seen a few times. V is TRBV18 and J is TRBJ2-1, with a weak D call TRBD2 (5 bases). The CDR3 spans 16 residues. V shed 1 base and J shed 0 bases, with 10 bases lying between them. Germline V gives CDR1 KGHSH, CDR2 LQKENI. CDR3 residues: CASSPQTGFSYNEQFF. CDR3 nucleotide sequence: TGTGCCAGCTCACCACAAACGGGATTCTCCTACAATGAGCAGTTCTTC.

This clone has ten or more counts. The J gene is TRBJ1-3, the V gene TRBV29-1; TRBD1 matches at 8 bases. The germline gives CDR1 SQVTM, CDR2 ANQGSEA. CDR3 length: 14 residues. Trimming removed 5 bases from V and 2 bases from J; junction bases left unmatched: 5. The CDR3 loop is CSVSGGETGNTIYF. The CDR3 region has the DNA TGCAGCGTTTCAGGGGGCGAGACTGGAAACACCATATATTTT.

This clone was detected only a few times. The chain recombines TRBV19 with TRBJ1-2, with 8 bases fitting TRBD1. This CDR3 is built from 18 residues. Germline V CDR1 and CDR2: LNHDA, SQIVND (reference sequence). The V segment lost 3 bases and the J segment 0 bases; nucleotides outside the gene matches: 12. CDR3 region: CASSITSTGGRANYGYTF. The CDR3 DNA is TGTGCCAGTAGTATTACTTCAACAGGGGGACGAGCTAACTATGGCTACACCTTC.

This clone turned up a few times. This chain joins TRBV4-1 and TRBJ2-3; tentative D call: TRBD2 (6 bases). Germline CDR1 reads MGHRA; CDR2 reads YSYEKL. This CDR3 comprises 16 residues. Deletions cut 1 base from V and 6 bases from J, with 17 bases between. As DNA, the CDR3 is TGCGCCAGCAGCCAAGCCTCAGGCTCGGGAGATGATACGCAGTATTTT. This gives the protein CASSQASGSGDDTQYF.

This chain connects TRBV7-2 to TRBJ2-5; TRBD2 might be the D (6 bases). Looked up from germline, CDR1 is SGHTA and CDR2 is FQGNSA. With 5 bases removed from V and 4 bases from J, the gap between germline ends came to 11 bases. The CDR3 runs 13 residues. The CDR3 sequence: CASSRASVETQYF. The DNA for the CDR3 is TGTGCCAGCAGCCGCGCTAGCGTAGAGACCCAGTACTTC.

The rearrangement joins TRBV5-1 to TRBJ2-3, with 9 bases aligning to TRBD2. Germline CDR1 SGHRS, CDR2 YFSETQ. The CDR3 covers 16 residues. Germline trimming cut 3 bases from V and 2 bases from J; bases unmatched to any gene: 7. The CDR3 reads CASSYRTSAPTDTQYF. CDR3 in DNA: TGCGCCAGCAGCTACCGGACTAGCGCTCCCACAGATACGCAGTATTTT.

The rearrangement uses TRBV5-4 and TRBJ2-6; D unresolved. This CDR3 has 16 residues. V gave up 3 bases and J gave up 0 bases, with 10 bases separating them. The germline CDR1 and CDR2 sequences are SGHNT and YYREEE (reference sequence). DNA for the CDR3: TGTGCCAGCAGCTACCTAGGTTACTCTGGGGCCAACGTCCTGACTTTC. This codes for CASSYLGYSGANVLTF.

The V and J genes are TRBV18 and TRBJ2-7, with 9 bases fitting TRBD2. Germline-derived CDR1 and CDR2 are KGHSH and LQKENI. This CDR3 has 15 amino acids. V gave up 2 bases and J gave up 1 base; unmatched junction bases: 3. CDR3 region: CASSPLAGASYEQYF. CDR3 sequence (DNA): TGTGCCAGCTCACCATTAGCGGGAGCTTCCTACGAGCAGTACTTC. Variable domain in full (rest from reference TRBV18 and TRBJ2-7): NAGVMQNPRHLVRRRGQEARLRCSPMKGHSHVYWYRQLPEEGLKFMVYLQKENIIDESGMPKERFSAEFPKEGPSILRIQQVVRGDSAAYFCASSPLAGASYEQYFGPGTRLTVT.

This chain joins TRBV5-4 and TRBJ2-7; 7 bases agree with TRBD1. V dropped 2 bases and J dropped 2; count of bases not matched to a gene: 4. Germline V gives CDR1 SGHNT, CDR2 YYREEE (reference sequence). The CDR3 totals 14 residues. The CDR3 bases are TGTGCCAGCAGCTTAGGGGACAGAGCCTACGAGCAGTACTTC. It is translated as CASSLGDRAYEQYF.

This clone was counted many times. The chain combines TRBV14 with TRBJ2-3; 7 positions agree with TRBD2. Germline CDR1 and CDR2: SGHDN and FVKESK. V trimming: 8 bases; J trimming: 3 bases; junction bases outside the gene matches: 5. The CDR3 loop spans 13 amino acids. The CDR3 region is CASDYGGTDTQYF. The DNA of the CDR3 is TGTGCCAGCGACTACGGGGGGACAGATACGCAGTATTTT.

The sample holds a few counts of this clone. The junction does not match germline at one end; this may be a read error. The CDR3 nucleotides are TGTGCTAGCAGCCTGGGACTAGCGGGAACGGAGACCCAGTACTTC. It yields the protein CASSLGLAGTETQYF. This sequence joins TRBV7-7 and TRBJ2-5; TRBD2 aligns across 13 bases. Looked up from germline, CDR1 is SSHAT and CDR2 is FNYEAQ (reference sequence). This CDR3 is built from 15 residues.

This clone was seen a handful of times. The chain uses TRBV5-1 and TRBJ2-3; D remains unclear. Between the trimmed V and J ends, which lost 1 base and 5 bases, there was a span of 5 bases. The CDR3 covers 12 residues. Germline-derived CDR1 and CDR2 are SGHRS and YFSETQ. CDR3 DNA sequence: TGCGCCAGCAGCTTGTCGAGAGATACGCAGTATTTT. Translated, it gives CASSLSRDTQYF.

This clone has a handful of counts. CDR3 in DNA: TGCGCCAGCAGCTCTAGCTCCTACAATGAGCAGTTCTTC. Its translation is CASSSSSYNEQFF. This chain uses TRBV5-1 with TRBJ2-1; no reliable D call. Trimming shortened V by 3 bases and J by 0 bases, and 4 bases separated the two germline ends. Germline V gene sequence: CDR1 SGHRS, CDR2 YFSETQ. This CDR3 has 13 amino acids.

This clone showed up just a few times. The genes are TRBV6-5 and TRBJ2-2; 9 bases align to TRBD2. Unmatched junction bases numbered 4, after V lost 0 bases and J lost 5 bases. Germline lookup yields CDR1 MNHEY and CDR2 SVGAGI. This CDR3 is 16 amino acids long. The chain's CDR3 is CASSYSRGLATGELFF. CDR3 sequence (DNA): TGTGCCAGCAGTTACTCGAGAGGACTAGCGACCGGGGAGCTGTTTTTT.